This T cell receptor (beta chain) emerged from a study of spatial heterogeneity in lung cancer. Study in general: Around two years after resection was the median timing of the follow-up PBMC samples, which were sequenced when available. Notes on the study in general: Ubiquitous expanded tumor TCRs were seen in blood more at resection than at follow-up.

The time point: blood at routine non-recurrence follow-up after resection. TCRdb re-called the 5' RACE reads through MiXCR, storing one row per CDR3 protein. The data show about 94,000 distinct CDR3 sequences, approximately 20% seen once. The V end lost 6 bases, the J end lost 7 bases, and 16 bases lay between the germline ends. CDR1 DFQATT and CDR2 SNEGSKA come from the germline V gene (reference sequence). The CDR3 extends over 13 amino acids. This clonotype appeared a few times. Its antigen is not identified. The chain uses TRBV20-1 and TRBJ2-1; the D gene is possibly TRBD2 (7 bases). The starting material was PBMCs, obtained at follow-up. The receptor's source is a male donor with early-stage non-small cell lung cancer. Here the CDR3 DNA reads TGCAGTGCAGAGGGGGAGGGCCGAAATGAGCAGTTCTTC. Translating gives CSAEGEGRNEQFF.